This record looks at one T cell receptor (beta chain) sequence and its context. This entry comes from a study of blood T cells in healthy people across ages. Next came a second PCR, run for about 6 to 12 cycles, which used a sample-barcoded 5' primer along with a J-beta primer mix. All cDNA molecules were each tagged by a template-switch adaptor with 12 random nucleotides. Each CDR3 protein gets one entry after TCRdb re-called the 5' RACE reads with MiXCR. The sample holds fewer than 1 million distinct CDR3 sequences, around 43% seen once. The sequence came from a man in his 60s in good health. Sequences were obtained from blood.

The CDR3 DNA reads TGTGCCAGCAGCTCCATTCGGGGGAGGGGACCCTACAATGAGCAGTTCTTC. Its translation: CASSSIRGRGPYNEQFF. V usage is TRBV7-2 and J usage is TRBJ2-1; 7 bases agree with TRBD2. This CDR3 is 17 amino acids long. Germline CDR1 is SGHTA and CDR2 is FQGNSA. Trimming cost V 4 bases and J 2 bases; bases outside gene matches: 11.